What follows is one T cell receptor (beta chain) and its context. Its antigen remains undetermined. No base quality values were provided; no much bigger clone lies one nucleotide off. The germline ends are 10 bases apart after V is trimmed by 4 bases and J by 4 bases. Counted from cysteine to phenylalanine, this CDR3 has 13 amino acids. CDR3 DNA only is kept here, 39 bases in frame from base 1. Per the germline V gene, SGDLS is the CDR1 and YYNGEE is the CDR2. This specimen comes from a study of radiotherapy plus CTLA-4 blockade in lung cancer (dated by TCRdb to 2017 to 2018). The study in broad terms: Objective responses occurred in roughly a sixth of enrolled patients, and just over 30% achieved disease control. Points the paper makes about the study in general: Increased serum interferon-beta after radiation, together with early dynamic changes in blood T cell clones, were reported to be the strongest predictors of response. After treatment with radiotherapy and ipilimumab, TCR clones that came from tumors expanded in the peripheral blood.

Library prep was done by the immunoSEQ multiplex PCR assay. TCRdb stores this immuneACCESS table with in-frame sequences only. Part of the clones is absent; in the studies checked, under half of the shortfall reflects unresolved V genes, and no reason is known for the rest. Within this sample are 70,000 to 90,000 clones, with around four fifths of them counted one time only. The ten most abundant clones make up 7.1% of the sample. The study tested focal radiation therapy combined with CTLA-4 blockade (ipilimumab) in patients with chemo-refractory metastatic non-small-cell lung cancer. The sequencing used peripheral blood, collected from a patient treated with radiotherapy plus ipilimumab. This TCR came from a human donor with non-small cell lung cancer who had a complete response to radiotherapy plus ipilimumab. The chain employs TRBV9 and TRBJ2-3; a tentative D match to TRBD1 spans 5 bases. The base sequence is TGTGCCAGCAGCCTGCAGGGTGCAGATACGCAGTATTTT. Its protein is CASSLQGADTQYF.